The rows below give T cell receptor beta chains drawn from one sample of a study of tumor and adjacent non-tumor tissue in lung cancer. TCRdb reprocessed the multiplex PCR reads via MiXCR and lists one record per CDR3 protein. The sample holds approximately 68,000 distinct CDR3 sequences, about three quarters seen once. The sequenced material came from lung tumor tissue. Receptor source: a man aged 60 to 75 with non-small cell lung cancer. CDR3s include the opening cysteine and the closing phenylalanine or tryptophan. D genes are given only for firm matches. Clone size appears in some rows only: once, few, many, or a class for an expanded clone.

V: TRBV12-3/TRBV12-4; D: TRBD1; size: NA; J: TRBJ2-7; DNA: TGTGCAGGCAGTCCCGGGACAGGGGGTCTCGAGCAGTACTTC; CDR3: CAGSPGTGGLEQYF
V: TRBV20-1; D: NA; size: NA; J: TRBJ1-2; DNA: TGTAGTGCAAAAGGGGGGCGTGTTGACTACGGATACACCTTC; CDR3: CSAKGGRVDYGYTF
V: TRBV6-1; D: NA; size: NA; J: TRBJ2-1; DNA: TGTGCCAGCAGTAGAAGTGGGGGTTGGTACGATGAGCAGTTATTC; CDR3: CASSRSGGWYDEQLF
V: TRBV6-6; D: NA; size: NA; J: TRBJ2-7; DNA: TGTGCGATTTCACAGGGAAGGGTCGAGCAGTACTTT; CDR3: CAISQGRVEQYF
V: TRBV29-1; D: TRBD1; size: NA; J: TRBJ1-1; DNA: TGCAGCGGAAATACAGGGGGAGGCACTGAAGCCTCCTTT; CDR3: CSGNTGGGTEASF
V: TRBV29-1; D: TRBD1; size: NA; J: TRBJ2-1; DNA: TGTAGCGTTCAAGGGGGCCTGTGGCACAATGAGCAGTTCTTC; CDR3: CSVQGGLWHNEQFF
V: TRBV7-2; D: NA; size: NA; J: TRBJ1-4; DNA: TGTGCCAGCAGCTTATCCGTGCGGGAAAAATTGTTTTTT; CDR3: CASSLSVREKLFF
V: TRBV6-5; D: NA; size: NA; J: TRBJ2-3; DNA: TGTGCCAGCAGTCCCAGAGCTGGTGGCATAGATACGCAGTATTTT; CDR3: CASSPRAGGIDTQYF
V: TRBV20-1; D: TRBD1; size: many; J: TRBJ2-7; DNA: TGCAGTGCTAGAGCGGGACAGGGGAACTACGAGCAGTACTTC; CDR3: CSARAGQGNYEQYF
V: TRBV28; D: TRBD1; size: many; J: TRBJ2-3; DNA: TGTGCCAGCCCCCCGACAGGGGCGGCTACGGATACGCAGTATTTT; CDR3: CASPPTGAATDTQYF
V: TRBV6-1; D: NA; size: NA; J: TRBJ1-2; DNA: TGTGCCAGCAGCACACCACAGATAAACTCTGGCTACACGTTC; CDR3: CASSTPQINSGYTF
V: TRBV5-1; D: TRBD1; size: NA; J: TRBJ2-3; DNA: TGCGCCAGCAGGCTATGGGACAGCAGCACAGATACGCAGTATTTT; CDR3: CASRLWDSSTDTQYF
V: TRBV20-1; D: NA; size: NA; J: TRBJ1-5; DNA: TGCAGTGCTAGACAGTCAGGCAGGGAGTATAAGCCCCAACATTTT; CDR3: CSARQSGREYKPQHF
V: TRBV6-5; D: NA; size: NA; J: TRBJ2-7; DNA: TGTGCCAGCACCCTAGGAGGGCCCTCGGACGAGCAGTACTTC; CDR3: CASTLGGPSDEQYF
V: TRBV14; D: NA; size: many; J: TRBJ2-3; DNA: TGTGCCAGCAGCCAACTTGCTAGCCGCACAGATACGCAGTATTTT; CDR3: CASSQLASRTDTQYF
V: TRBV20-1; D: NA; size: once; J: TRBJ2-1; DNA: TGCGGTGCCAAAGGGACACCTTTATATAATGAGCAGTTCTTC; CDR3: CGAKGTPLYNEQFF
V: TRBV6-2/TRBV6-3; D: TRBD1; size: NA; J: TRBJ2-1; DNA: TGTGTCAGCAATAGACAGGGCTCCTATAATGAGCAGTTCTTC; CDR3: CVSNRQGSYNEQFF
V: TRBV20-1; D: TRBD2; size: many; J: TRBJ2-7; DNA: TGCAGTGCTAGTCTAGCGGGAGGGCGTCAGGAGCAGTACTTC; CDR3: CSASLAGGRQEQYF
V: TRBV6-6; D: NA; size: NA; J: TRBJ2-5; DNA: TGTGCCAGCAGTTACTTGTGGTCCAGCTCGGAAGAGACTCAGTACTTC; CDR3: CASSYLWSSSEETQYF
V: TRBV5-6; D: TRBD2; size: NA; J: TRBJ2-3; DNA: TGTGCCAGCAGCTTTGGGACTAGCAGTTTTGATACACAGTATTTT; CDR3: CASSFGTSSFDTQYF
V: TRBV20-1; D: NA; size: NA; J: TRBJ2-3; DNA: TGCAGTACTTTGAAGACAGATACGCAGTATTTT; CDR3: CSTLKTDTQYF
V: TRBV5-4; D: NA; size: NA; J: TRBJ2-1; DNA: TGTGCCAGCAGCGGGGCCCATAAGAATGAGCAGTTCTTC; CDR3: CASSGAHKNEQFF